The next 5 T cell receptor beta chains were all read from a single sample in a study of blood T cell repertoires in COVID-19 (dated by TCRdb to 2020 to 2021). To prepare the library, the immunoSEQ multiplex PCR assay was applied. Entries here come from immuneACCESS through TCRdb and include only in-frame sequences with V and J called. Some clones fail to appear in such tables; in the studies checked, an unresolved V gene covers under half of the shortfall, and the cause of the remainder is unknown. The sample table contains some 270,000 clones; only one count was recorded for 75% to 90% of them. Of the sample, over 4% falls within the top ten clones. The sequencing sample was made of PBMCs or T cells enriched from blood (not recorded which). The receptors originated from a woman aged 30 to 39 with acute COVID-19.

The V and J genes are TRBV18 and TRBJ2-7; 10 nucleotides align to TRBD1. CDR1 is KGHSH and CDR2 is LQKENI in the germline V gene. With 2 bases clipped from V and 6 bases from J, the junction kept 10 bases outside the gene matches. The CDR3 has 16 amino acids. The CDR3 loop is CASSPWSVRDRGEQYF. In DNA, the CDR3 is TGTGCCAGCTCACCATGGAGCGTGCGGGACAGGGGCGAGCAGTACTTC.

This chain connects TRBV5-1 to TRBJ2-7; 9 bases map to TRBD1. This CDR3 comprises 14 residues. Germline V lookup: CDR1 SGHRS, CDR2 YFSETQ. The J segment lost 2 bases and the V segment lost 4 bases, leaving 4 bases of the junction unmatched. CDR3 bases: TGCGCCAGCAGCGGAGGGGACAGGGCCTACGAGCAGTACTTC. This codes for CASSGGDRAYEQYF.

J is TRBJ2-2 and V is TRBV5-1; D is ambiguous. This CDR3 is built from 15 residues. V lost 0 bases and J 3 bases, leaving 9 bases between the germline ends. Germline-derived CDR1 and CDR2 are SGHRS and YFSETQ. As DNA, the CDR3 is TGCGCCAGCAGCTTGGACAAACCTGACACCGGGGAGCTGTTTTTT. This sequence encodes CASSLDKPDTGELFF.

The chain has TRBV29-1 and TRBJ2-1; D might be TRBD1 (6 bases). The CDR3 runs to 12 residues. Per germline, CDR1 SQVTM and CDR2 ANQGSEA. Trimming took off 5 bases at V and 9 bases at J, with 14 bases between the two ends. Here the CDR3 DNA reads TGCAGCGTTTGGGACCTAGGGGGTGAGCAGTTCTTC. Protein product: CSVWDLGGEQFF.

This chain connects TRBV7-3 to TRBJ2-3, with D perhaps matching TRBD2 (5 bases). Trimming shortened V by 2 bases and J by 3 bases, and 15 bases separated the two germline ends. The CDR3 sequence is 16 residues long. The V gene's germline CDR1 is SGHTA and CDR2 FQGTGA. The CDR3 region has the DNA TGTGCCAGCAGCTTATCCGGTGGTGGCGGGACAGATACGCAGTATTTT. Translated, it gives CASSLSGGGGTDTQYF.